Following are 22 T cell receptor beta chains from one sample sequenced in a study of blood T cell repertoires in COVID-19. Data came from immunoSEQ multiplex PCR; TCRdb stores just in-frame clones and leaves some out. The data hold 200,000 or so clones, with about 84% observed a single time. Input material: peripheral blood. The receptor source for this set is a young woman with acute or convalescent COVID-19.

The chain uses TRBV6-5 and TRBJ1-1; 7 nucleotides match TRBD1. Germline assignment: CDR1 MNHEY and CDR2 SVGAGI. This CDR3 has 15 residues. J lost 5 bases, V lost 4 bases, and 10 bases had no gene match. The CDR3 DNA sequence: TGTGCCAGCAGTTGGTCACAGGGGAAAACGACTGAAGCTTTCTTT. Encoded protein: CASSWSQGKTTEAFF.

This rearrangement joins TRBV19 to TRBJ2-5, with D perhaps matching TRBD1 (5 bases). The CDR3 is 14 residues long. Trimming took off 3 bases at V and 2 bases at J, with 10 bases between the two ends. Per the germline V gene, CDR1 is LNHDA and CDR2 is SQIVND (reference sequence). CDR3 loop: CASSIQGKQETQYF. In DNA form, the CDR3 reads TGTGCCAGTAGTATTCAGGGCAAGCAAGAGACCCAGTACTTC.

The gene calls are TRBV27 and TRBJ2-1, with D tentatively TRBD2 (6 bases). The CDR3 runs 16 residues. Germline CDR1 is MNHEY and CDR2 is SMNVEV (reference sequence). Trimming removed 3 bases from V and 1 base from J, with 13 bases in between. In DNA form, the CDR3 reads TGTGCCAGCAGTTTCAGGAGGGATGGGTCCTACAATGAGCAGTTCTTC. Translated: CASSFRRDGSYNEQFF.

The chain recombines TRBV28 with TRBJ1-1; D gene unclear. The ends were cut back, 4 bases at V and 0 bases at J, with 12 bases in the middle. Germline V lookup: CDR1 MDHEN, CDR2 SYDVKM. This CDR3 region has 15 residues. This chain's CDR3 is CASSSLTDLNTEAFF. The DNA of the CDR3 is TGTGCCAGCAGTTCCCTTACAGATCTGAACACTGAAGCTTTCTTT.

J is TRBJ2-3 and V is TRBV9; D might be TRBD2 (5 bases). This CDR3 has 13 residues. Looked up from germline, CDR1 is SGDLS and CDR2 is YYNGEE. Trimming took off 4 bases at V and 6 bases at J, with 12 bases between the two ends. The CDR3 loop reads CASSKTSGDTQYF. For the CDR3, the DNA is TGTGCCAGCAGCAAAACCTCGGGGGATACGCAGTATTTT. Based on the CDR3 plus reference TRBV9 and TRBJ2-3, the full variable domain is DSGVTQTPKHLITATGQRVTLRCSPRSGDLSVYWYQQSLDQGLQFLIQYYNGEERAKGNILERFSAQQFPDLHSELNLSSLELGDSALYFCASSKTSGDTQYFGPGTRLTVL.

The chain is built from TRBV4-3 and TRBJ2-7; 11 positions match TRBD2. CDR1 and CDR2 from the germline V gene are LGHNA and YSLEER. The CDR3 runs to 15 residues. After removal of 4 bases from V and 3 bases from J, the junction contained 5 bases not matched to a gene. The CDR3 DNA is TGCGCCAGCAGCCTCGGGACTAGCGGAATCTACGAGCAGTACTTC. It codes for CASSLGTSGIYEQYF.

This sequence joins TRBV13 and TRBJ2-7; 11 bases agree with TRBD2. In germline, CDR1 is PRHDT, CDR2 FYEKMQ (reference sequence). V shed 7 bases and J 4 bases; nucleotides not matched to a gene: 6. The CDR3 has 14 residues. CDR3 bases: TGTGCCAGCACCCTAGCGGGGGGACCTTACGAGCAGTACTTC. Protein sequence: CASTLAGGPYEQYF.

V is TRBV9 and J is TRBJ1-2; 8 nucleotides align to TRBD1. The V and J ends lost 3 bases and 4 bases, in that order; junction bases with no gene match: 5. This CDR3 has 14 amino acids. Germline CDR1 and CDR2: SGDLS and YYNGEE. The CDR3 region is CASSEGQGPYGYTF. For the CDR3, the DNA is TGTGCCAGCAGCGAAGGACAGGGACCCTATGGCTACACCTTC.

V usage is TRBV5-6 and J usage is TRBJ2-3; 14 nucleotides agree with TRBD2. CDR3 length: 16 residues. The V gene end was trimmed by 3 bases and the J gene end by 5 bases; junction bases not matched to a gene: 5. CDR1 and CDR2 from the germline V gene are SGHDT and YYEEEE. The CDR3 nucleotides are TGTGCCAGCAGCTGGGGACTAGCGGGAGCTGTAGATACGCAGTATTTT. It codes for CASSWGLAGAVDTQYF.

This chain uses TRBV27 with TRBJ2-3; possible D gene TRBD2, 6 bases. CDR3 length: 18 residues. V lost 7 bases to trimming and J lost 0 bases, with 23 bases between them. The germline gives CDR1 MNHEY, CDR2 SMNVEV (reference sequence). CDR3 DNA: TGTGCCAGCACCGGCGCACCGTTAGCGGTCTCTAGCACAGATACGCAGTATTTT. Translating gives CASTGAPLAVSSTDTQYF.

The chain couples TRBV7-8 to TRBJ1-6; 9 bases fit TRBD1. CDR1 SGHVS and CDR2 FQNEAQ come from the germline V gene. The CDR3 runs to 15 residues. Germline trimming cut 5 bases from V and 8 bases from J; bases unmatched to any gene: 7. The CDR3 nucleotides read TGTGCCAGCAGCCGAGGGACAGGGCGGGATTCACCCCTCCACTTT. Translated, it gives CASSRGTGRDSPLHF.

V gene TRBV28 combines with J gene TRBJ2-7, with 11 nucleotides matching TRBD1. Losses at the gene ends were 4 bases for V and 6 bases for J; bases not matched to a gene: 8. CDR3 length: 15 amino acids. Germline-derived CDR1 and CDR2 are MDHEN and SYDVKM. CDR3 protein: CASSSQDRGRAEQYF. CDR3 in DNA: TGTGCCAGCAGTTCACAGGACAGGGGGCGAGCCGAGCAGTACTTC.

The chain couples TRBV27 to TRBJ2-7; tentative D call: TRBD1 (5 bases). This CDR3 spans 16 amino acids. V was clipped by 0 bases and J by 2 bases, with 14 bases between them. Germline lookup yields CDR1 MNHEY and CDR2 SMNVEV (reference sequence). The CDR3 loop reads CASSLSSGYQAYEQYF. The CDR3 DNA sequence: TGTGCCAGCAGTTTATCGTCAGGGTACCAGGCCTACGAGCAGTACTTC.

The J gene is TRBJ2-5, the V gene TRBV6-2 or TRBV6-3, with D perhaps matching TRBD2 (6 bases). V lost 6 bases, J lost 4 bases, and 15 bases lay in between. The CDR3 runs 14 residues. CDR1 is MNHEY and CDR2 is SVGEGT in the germline V gene. The CDR3 nucleotides read TGTGCCAGCAGCCCGGGGACTCTCCGAGAGACCCAGTACTTC. Translating gives CASSPGTLRETQYF.

J is TRBJ2-1 and V is TRBV7-2; 9 bases fit TRBD2. V shed 2 bases and J 1 base; nucleotides not matched to a gene: 3. The CDR3 totals 16 residues. Germline V gene data show CDR1 as SGHTA and CDR2 as FQGNSA. CDR3 coding DNA: TGTGCCAGCAGCTTATCCCTAGCGGGGTCCTACAATGAGCAGTTCTTC. Translated: CASSLSLAGSYNEQFF.

The chain uses TRBV28 and TRBJ1-3, with D unclear. This CDR3 spans 15 amino acids. The V end was cut by 5 bases, the J end by 0 bases, with 11 bases between. Germline CDR1 reads MDHEN; CDR2 reads SYDVKM. CDR3 DNA: TGTGCCAGCAGTGGTCGGGTCGTCTCTGGAAACACCATATATTTT. Protein product: CASSGRVVSGNTIYF.

This sequence joins TRBV6-6 and TRBJ1-6; D remains unclear. V lost 6 bases to trimming and J lost 5 bases, with 8 bases between them. Germline V CDR1 and CDR2: MNHNY, SVGAGI (reference sequence). The CDR3 has 13 residues. The CDR3 nucleotides read TGTGCCAGCAGGCTCCAGGATAATTCACCCCTCCACTTT. It is translated as CASRLQDNSPLHF.

This rearrangement joins TRBV5-1 to TRBJ1-2; weak D call: TRBD1 (6 bases). The CDR3 sequence is 12 residues long. The V gene lost 0 bases and the J gene lost 13 bases, with 13 bases spanning the gap. CDR1 is SGHRS, CDR2 YFSETQ, per germline. For the CDR3, the DNA is TGCGCCAGCAGCTTGGAGGGACACCAGAGCACCTTC. Translation: CASSLEGHQSTF.

To note about this clone: A read error may produce the germline difference seen at one junction end. The chain combines TRBV13 with TRBJ2-2, with D perhaps TRBD1 (5 bases). This CDR3 region has 14 residues. CDR1 and CDR2 from the germline V gene are PRHDT and FYEKMQ (reference sequence). Here the CDR3 reads CASSLGAGSGELFF. CDR3 sequence (DNA): TGTGCCAGCAGCCTAGGGGCAGGGTCCGGGGAGCTGTTTTTT.

This chain joins TRBV7-9 and TRBJ1-3, with 9 bases identical to TRBD1. This CDR3 has 15 residues. The trim removed 5 bases at V and 0 bases at J, leaving 2 bases unmatched. CDR1 is SEHNR and CDR2 is FQNEAQ in the germline V gene (reference sequence). CDR3 nucleotide sequence: TGTGCCAGCAGCCAGACAGGGGGCTCTGGAAACACCATATATTTT. Amino acid sequence: CASSQTGGSGNTIYF.

This clone appeared a single time. V and J are TRBV6-5 and TRBJ1-5; 7 nucleotides match TRBD1. J was trimmed by 7 bases and V by 8 bases; bases with no gene match: 11. Per the germline V gene, CDR1 is MNHEY and CDR2 is SVGAGI. This CDR3 region has 14 residues. CDR3 nucleotides: TGTGCCAGCCAGCAGGGGGGCGTTGGGCAGCCCCAGCATTTT. Translating it yields CASQQGGVGQPQHF.

The gene calls are TRBV5-6 and TRBJ1-2; D gene ambiguous. Between the trimmed V and J ends, which lost 4 bases and 0 bases, there was a span of 22 bases. This CDR3 is 18 amino acids long. Per the germline V gene, CDR1 is SGHDT and CDR2 is YYEEEE. The CDR3 protein is CASSTLVVWAPANYGYTF. CDR3 nucleotides: TGTGCCAGCAGCACTCTGGTTGTCTGGGCACCCGCTAACTATGGCTACACCTTC.